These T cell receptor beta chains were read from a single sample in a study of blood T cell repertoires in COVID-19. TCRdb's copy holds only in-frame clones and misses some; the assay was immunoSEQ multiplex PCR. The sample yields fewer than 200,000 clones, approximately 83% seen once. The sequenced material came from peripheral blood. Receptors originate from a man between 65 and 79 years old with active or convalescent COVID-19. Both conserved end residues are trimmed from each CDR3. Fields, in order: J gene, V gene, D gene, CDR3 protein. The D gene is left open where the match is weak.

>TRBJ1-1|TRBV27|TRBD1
ASSSGTGGESAF
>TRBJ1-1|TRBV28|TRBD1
ASSGTVRMNSEAF
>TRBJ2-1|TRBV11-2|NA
ASSLGGTASYNEQF
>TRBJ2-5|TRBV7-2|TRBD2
ASSDRGRETQY
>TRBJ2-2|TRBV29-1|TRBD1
SVEASDRGFSGELF
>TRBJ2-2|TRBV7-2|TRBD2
ASSVGWGLAGDTGELF
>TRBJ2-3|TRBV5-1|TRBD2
ASSLGASGSIGDTQY
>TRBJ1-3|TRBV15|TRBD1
ATSRDGGRGLSGNTIY
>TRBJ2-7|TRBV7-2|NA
ASSLSRAWEQY
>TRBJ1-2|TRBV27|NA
ASSPIDSYGYT
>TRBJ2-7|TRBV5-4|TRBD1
ASSVGTEPSYEQY
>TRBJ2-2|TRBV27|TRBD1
ASSFRILGQGDTGELF
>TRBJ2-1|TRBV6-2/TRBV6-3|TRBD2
ASSTGTSIGNEQF
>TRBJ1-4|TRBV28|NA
ASSLRPGRLNEKLF
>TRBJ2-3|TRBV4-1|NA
ASSQDRPGTDTQY
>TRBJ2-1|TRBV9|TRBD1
ASSANRDREGIEQF
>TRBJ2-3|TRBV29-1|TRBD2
SGRLAGGPSSTDTQY
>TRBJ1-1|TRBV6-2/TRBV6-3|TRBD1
ASSPLDRVNTEAF
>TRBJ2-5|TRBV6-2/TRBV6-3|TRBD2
ASSPGGETQY
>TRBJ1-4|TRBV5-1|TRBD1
ASSLRQGAEKLF
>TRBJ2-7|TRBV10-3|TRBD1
AISRTGVSGEQY
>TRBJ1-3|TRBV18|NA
ASSPAGVRSGNTIY
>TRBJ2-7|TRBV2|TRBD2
ASTRGGSMDEQY
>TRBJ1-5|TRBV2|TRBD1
ASSGRQGRQPQH
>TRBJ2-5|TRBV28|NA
ASRPSPGTRKETQY
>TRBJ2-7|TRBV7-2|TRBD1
ASSSGQGMLGEQY
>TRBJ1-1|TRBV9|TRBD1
ASSPGQGYTEAF
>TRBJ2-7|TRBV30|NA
AWSKGGIYEQY